Following are 20 T cell receptor beta chains from one sample sequenced in a study of blood T cells in healthy people across ages. Combining a sample-barcoded 5' primer with a J-beta primer mix, a second PCR ran for about 6 to 11 cycles. TCRdb reprocessed the 5' RACE reads via MiXCR and lists one record per CDR3 protein. The sample has about 800,000 distinct CDR3 sequences; about three fifths are singletons. The sequencing input was blood. The receptors shown here come from a man aged 30-40 years in good health.

This clonotype turned up a few times. V gene TRBV13 combines with J gene TRBJ2-7; D remains ambiguous. Germline V lookup: CDR1 PRHDT, CDR2 FYEKMQ (reference sequence). The CDR3 contains 17 residues. The V and J ends lost 2 bases and 0 bases respectively, with 17 bases between them. The CDR3 nucleotides read TGTGCCAGCAGCTTATTAAGCCGAGTAGCAACCTCCTACGAGCAGTACTTC. Its protein product is CASSLLSRVATSYEQYF. Drawing the rest from reference TRBV13 and TRBJ2-7, the complete variable domain is AAGVIQSPRHLIKEKRETATLKCYPIPRHDTVYWYQQGPGQDPQFLISFYEKMQSDKGSIPDRFSAQQFSDYHSELNMSSLELGDSALYFCASSLLSRVATSYEQYFGPGTRLTVT.

The chain carries TRBV4-2 and TRBJ2-7, with D possibly matching TRBD2 (5 bases). CDR3 length: 15 residues. Trimming stripped 1 base from V and 6 bases from J, with 16 bases between. Germline V CDR1 and CDR2: LGHNA, YNFKEQ. CDR3 protein: CASSQVGRDIGEQYF. CDR3 bases: TGTGCCAGCAGCCAAGTGGGTCGGGATATCGGCGAGCAGTACTTC.

This clonotype was counted only a few times. This rearrangement joins TRBV5-1 to TRBJ2-7, with D perhaps matching TRBD1 (5 bases). Trimming stripped 5 bases from V and 1 base from J, with 10 bases between. Germline CDR1 is SGHRS and CDR2 is YFSETQ. The CDR3 has 13 residues. The CDR3, as DNA: TGCGCCAGCAGACAGGTTGGGTCCTACGAGCAGTACTTC. This gives the protein CASRQVGSYEQYF.

The V call is TRBV20-1, the J call TRBJ2-5; no reliable D call. V shed 4 bases and J shed 1 base, with 10 bases lying between them. Germline V gene data show CDR1 as DFQATT and CDR2 as SNEGSKA (reference sequence). This CDR3 spans 13 amino acids. CDR3 nucleotide sequence: TGCAGTGCTAAAGTGGCAGGCCAAGAGACCCAGTACTTC. As protein: CSAKVAGQETQYF.

V and J are TRBV20-1 and TRBJ2-3; possible D gene TRBD1, 5 bases. With 3 bases removed from V and 2 bases from J, the gap between germline ends came to 9 bases. This CDR3 is 13 amino acids long. CDR1 DFQATT and CDR2 SNEGSKA come from the germline V gene (reference sequence). CDR3 amino acids: CSARLTATDTQYF. CDR3 nucleotides: TGCAGTGCTAGGTTGACAGCCACAGATACGCAGTATTTT.

This chain connects TRBV6-2 or TRBV6-3 to TRBJ2-1; TRBD2 agrees at 7 bases. The CDR3 length is 14 residues. V lost 2 bases to trimming and J lost 2 bases; unmatched junction nucleotides: 0. CDR1 is MNHEY, CDR2 SVGEGT, per germline. CDR3 sequence: CASSYAGAYNEQFF. CDR3 coding DNA: TGTGCCAGCAGTTACGCGGGAGCCTACAATGAGCAGTTCTTC.

The rearrangement uses TRBV29-1 and TRBJ2-2, with D perhaps TRBD2 (6 bases). There are 14 residues in the CDR3. Per germline, CDR1 SQVTM and CDR2 ANQGSEA. With 4 bases removed from V and 3 bases from J, the gap between germline ends came to 12 bases. CDR3 coding DNA: TGCAGCGTTGTACGTGGGGGGTACACCGGGGAGCTGTTTTTT. Its translation is CSVVRGGYTGELFF.

CDR3 DNA: TGCAGTGCCGAAACCGAGGACAGGGTCTCCTACGAGCAGTACTTC. Translated: CSAETEDRVSYEQYF. The chain combines TRBV20-1 with TRBJ2-7; 8 positions agree with TRBD1. Germline CDR1 is DFQATT and CDR2 is SNEGSKA (reference sequence). The CDR3 is 15 amino acids. J lost 0 bases, V lost 6 bases, and 10 bases had no gene match.

The chain joins TRBV4-2 to TRBJ2-3; D is unclear. The CDR3 is made up of 14 amino acids. Germline V gene sequence: CDR1 LGHNA, CDR2 YNFKEQ. Trimming took 0 bases from V and 4 from J, leaving 8 bases between them. The CDR3 spells CASSQDIRSDTQYF. CDR3 nucleotide sequence: TGTGCCAGCAGCCAAGATATTCGGTCAGATACGCAGTATTTT.

This clonotype has more than one count but fewer than ten. This chain links TRBV4-3 with TRBJ2-1; the D is unclear. V lost 2 bases and J lost 9, with 8 bases in between. The CDR3 consists of 12 residues. Germline CDR1 and CDR2: LGHNA and YSLEER. As DNA, the CDR3 is TGCGCCAGCAGCCAACCTCAAGGTGAGCAGTTCTTC. It codes for CASSQPQGEQFF.

As concerns this clonotype: Germline and junction disagree at one end, which may indicate a read error. This chain joins TRBV4-3 and TRBJ2-5, with TRBD1 matching 7 bases. The closer fit of TRBJ2-7 to the DNA end suggests the J call may be wrong. CDR1 is LGHNA and CDR2 is YSLEER in the germline V gene. The CDR3 runs 15 residues. The CDR3 loop reads CAGSQQTGVGYEQYF. The CDR3 DNA reads TGCGCCGGCAGCCAACAAACAGGGGTAGGGTACGAGCAGTACTTC.

V gene TRBV5-6 combines with J gene TRBJ2-2; 9 bases align to TRBD2. V was clipped by 4 bases and J by 8 bases; unmatched bases: 6. The CDR3 covers 14 residues. Germline CDR1 and CDR2: SGHDT and YYEEEE. For the CDR3, the DNA is TGTGCCAGCAGCCCTCTAGCGGGGTCAGGGGAGCTGTTTTTT. It translates to CASSPLAGSGELFF.

The chain uses TRBV20-1 and TRBJ1-2; D not resolved. This CDR3 has 14 amino acids. Germline assignment: CDR1 DFQATT and CDR2 SNEGSKA (reference sequence). The V end lost 1 base, the J end lost 3 bases, and 12 bases lay between the germline ends. CDR3 nucleotides: TGCAGTGCTAGAGTGGGGATTTTGGACTATGGCTACACCTTC. As protein: CSARVGILDYGYTF.

In this sample, this clonotype turned up a few times. The chain links TRBV6-2 or TRBV6-3 to TRBJ1-5, with TRBD1 matching 9 bases. The V segment lost 8 bases and the J segment 6 bases; nucleotides outside the gene matches: 14. The CDR3 totals 16 residues. From germline, CDR1 is MNHEY and CDR2 SVGEGT. The CDR3, as DNA: TGTGCCAGCTCAGATCCGGGACAGGGTTCTAGTCAGCCCCAGCATTTT. Protein: CASSDPGQGSSQPQHF.

The V call is TRBV20-1, the J call TRBJ2-5; D is possibly TRBD1 or TRBD2 (7 bases each). Germline CDR1 and CDR2: DFQATT and SNEGSKA (reference sequence). The germline V and J ends were trimmed by 8 bases and 0 bases, with 28 bases remaining between them. The CDR3 contains 18 residues. CDR3 sequence (DNA): TGCAGTCTACATACCGGGACAGCGGGGCCCTTGTACCAAGAGACCCAGTACTTC. Protein product: CSLHTGTAGPLYQETQYF.

The sample holds one count of this clonotype. The CDR3 sequence: CASSVRQAGGGDEQFF. The CDR3 nucleotides are TGTGCCAGCTCCGTCCGACAGGCTGGCGGAGGCGATGAGCAGTTCTTC. The J gene is TRBJ2-1, the V gene TRBV18; tentative D call: TRBD1 (6 bases). Trimming cost V 6 bases and J 8 bases, with 23 bases left between them. Germline V gene lookup returns CDR1 KGHSH and CDR2 LQKENI. The CDR3 has 16 residues. Variable domain in full (rest from reference TRBV18 and TRBJ2-1): NAGVMQNPRHLVRRRGQEARLRCSPMKGHSHVYWYRQLPEEGLKFMVYLQKENIIDESGMPKERFSAEFPKEGPSILRIQQVVRGDSAAYFCASSVRQAGGGDEQFFGPGTRLTVL.

In its sample, this clonotype was seen a few times. The chain carries TRBV5-6 and TRBJ2-7, with 7 bases lining up with TRBD2. Germline V gene sequence: CDR1 SGHDT, CDR2 YYEEEE. The CDR3 sequence is 13 residues long. Trimming at V came to 4 bases and at J to 4 bases, leaving 5 bases not matched to a gene. The CDR3, as DNA: TGTGCCAGCAGCGGGGTGGGGGGGTACGAGCAGTACTTC. This sequence encodes CASSGVGGYEQYF.

There are a few counts of this clonotype. This rearrangement joins TRBV10-3 to TRBJ2-7; the D gene is possibly TRBD2 (5 bases). This CDR3 comprises 12 residues. CDR1 is ENHRY, CDR2 SYGVKD, per germline. V was clipped by 6 bases and J by 5 bases, with 11 bases between them. CDR3 amino acids: CAISPGGNEQYF. The CDR3 DNA sequence: TGTGCCATCAGCCCAGGAGGCAACGAGCAGTACTTC.

The chain links TRBV30 to TRBJ1-1; D remains ambiguous. V gave up 3 bases and J gave up 3 bases, with 11 bases separating them. Germline values: CDR1 GTSNPN, CDR2 SVGIG (reference sequence). CDR3 length: 13 amino acids. CDR3 nucleotides: TGTGCCTGGAGGGGAGGGCTGGACACTGAAGCTTTCTTT. Translation gives CAWRGGLDTEAFF.

This clonotype was seen only a few times. The chain employs TRBV9 and TRBJ2-5; either TRBD1 or TRBD2 may supply D (5 bases each). The CDR3 is 17 amino acids. Trimming removed 3 bases at V and 7 bases at J, with 25 bases between. CDR1 is SGDLS and CDR2 is YYNGEE in the germline V gene. The CDR3 reads CASSATRGPDYSTTQYF. DNA for the CDR3: TGTGCCAGCAGCGCCACCCGGGGCCCCGATTACTCTACGACCCAGTACTTC.